These 16 T cell receptor beta chains originate from one sample sequenced in a study of shared clonotypes between healthy human individuals. Naive CD8 cells lacked CD45RO and underwent positive selection for CCR7, leaving out terminally differentiated effector memory CD45RA+ cells. The assay was immunoSEQ multiplex PCR, and TCRdb's table has in-frame clones only and misses some. The repertoire holds more than 2 million clones, with just under 95% as singletons. Sequenced sample: naive CD8+ T cells from PBMCs. These receptors were collected from a man between 18 and 35 years old in good health. Some clones in this sample may be carry-over from other donors' samples.

The rearrangement links TRBV15 to TRBJ2-7; no reliable D call. The germline V gene has CDR1 LNHNV and CDR2 YYDKDF (reference sequence). V was pared by 0 bases and J by 2 bases, with 8 bases between. The CDR3 is made up of 14 amino acids. The CDR3 DNA reads as TGTGCCACCAGCAGAGATATGGCGACCTACGAGCAGTACTTC. It codes for CATSRDMATYEQYF.

Remarks on this clone: Other DNA sequences in this sample translate to the same CDR3. J is TRBJ1-5 and V is TRBV30; D remains unclear. In germline, CDR1 is GTSNPN, CDR2 SVGIG (reference sequence). The CDR3 has 13 amino acids. Trimming took off 0 bases at V and 2 bases at J, with 5 bases between the two ends. CDR3 sequence: CAWSVNGNQPQHF. The CDR3, as DNA: TGTGCCTGGAGTGTAAATGGCAATCAGCCCCAGCATTTT. Filled out from reference TRBV30 and TRBJ1-5, the complete variable domain reads SQTIHQWPATLVQPVGSPLSLECTVEGTSNPNLYWYRQAAGRGLQLLFYSVGIGQISSEVPQNLSASRPQDRQFILSSKKLLLSDSGFYLCAWSVNGNQPQHFGDGTRLSIL.

On this clone itself: Other DNA sequences within the sample encode an identical CDR3. The genes are TRBV27 and TRBJ1-5; 8 bases agree with TRBD1. Germline CDR1 reads MNHEY; CDR2 reads SMNVEV (reference sequence). Germline trimming cut 2 bases from V and 6 bases from J; bases unmatched to any gene: 3. The CDR3 extends over 14 amino acids. CDR3 DNA: TGTGCCAGCAGTTTACGTGACAGGGGTCAGCCCCAGCATTTT. It codes for CASSLRDRGQPQHF.

The chain uses TRBV28 and TRBJ2-1; D possibly matches TRBD1 or TRBD2 (6 bases each). The germline CDR1 and CDR2 sequences are MDHEN and SYDVKM. The CDR3 covers 16 residues. Trimming took 3 bases from V and 7 from J, leaving 19 bases between them. CDR3 sequence: CASSLPGGEFVNEQFF. Here the CDR3 DNA reads TGTGCCAGCAGTTTGCCCGGGGGCGAATTTGTAAATGAGCAGTTCTTC.

This sequence joins TRBV10-3 and TRBJ1-1; D is unclear. CDR1 and CDR2 from the germline V gene are ENHRY and SYGVKD. This CDR3 contains 15 residues. V lost 3 bases and J 4 bases, leaving 15 bases between the germline ends. The DNA for the CDR3 is TGTGCCATCAGTGATGTTTTGGGTCGGGGCACTGAAGCTTTCTTT. Its translation is CAISDVLGRGTEAFF.

In its sample, this clone was seen once. This rearrangement joins TRBV5-1 to TRBJ1-3, with TRBD1 as a possible D gene (6 bases). This CDR3 spans 16 amino acids. V was shortened by 0 bases and J by 2 bases, with 12 bases between the two germline ends. Germline V gene lookup returns CDR1 SGHRS and CDR2 YFSETQ. CDR3 amino acids: CASSLGAGEAGNTIYF. CDR3 DNA: TGCGCCAGCAGCTTGGGGGCAGGGGAAGCTGGAAACACCATATATTTT. The full variable domain, its missing parts supplied by reference TRBV5-1 and TRBJ1-3, is KAGVTQTPRYLIKTRGQQVTLSCSPISGHRSVSWYQQTPGQGLQFLFEYFSETQRNKGNFPGRFSGRQFSNSRSEMNVSTLELGDSALYLCASSLGAGEAGNTIYFGEGSWLTVV.

V and J are TRBV9 and TRBJ1-3, with D uncertain. The CDR3 runs 16 residues. CDR1 and CDR2 from the germline V gene are SGDLS and YYNGEE. V was trimmed by 3 bases and J by 4 bases, leaving 17 bases between them. The CDR3 reads CASSDRVWLGGNTIYF. The CDR3 nucleotides are TGTGCCAGCAGCGACCGAGTGTGGCTAGGCGGAAACACCATATATTTT.

V and J are TRBV6-1 and TRBJ2-7; D not resolved. The CDR3 runs 15 residues. V lost 3 bases to trimming and J lost 3 bases, with 15 bases between them. CDR1 is MNHNS, CDR2 SASEGT, per germline. CDR3 in amino acids: CASSEGWIVNYEQYF. CDR3 DNA: TGTGCCAGCAGTGAGGGTTGGATTGTCAACTACGAGCAGTACTTC.

The chain links TRBV4-3 to TRBJ1-2; possibly TRBD1 for D (5 bases). The CDR3 is made up of 14 amino acids. Germline CDR1 and CDR2: LGHNA and YSLEER. V was trimmed by 4 bases and J by 8 bases, leaving 17 bases between them. CDR3 nucleotide sequence: TGCGCCAGCAGCCCCAGCTGGGGCCAAGAGGGCTACACCTTC. Residues: CASSPSWGQEGYTF.

The J gene is TRBJ1-1, the V gene TRBV19, with 11 bases matching TRBD1. This CDR3 is 17 amino acids long. CDR1 and CDR2 (germline): LNHDA, SQIVND (reference sequence). J was trimmed by 4 bases and V by 6 bases; bases with no gene match: 13. The CDR3 DNA sequence: TGTGCCAGTAGCCACCCCGGACAGGGGGCGGTGAGCACTGAAGCTTTCTTT. Encoded protein: CASSHPGQGAVSTEAFF. Full variable domain (outside the CDR3, taken from reference TRBV19 and TRBJ1-1): DGGITQSPKYLFRKEGQNVTLSCEQNLNHDAMYWYRQDPGQGLRLIYYSQIVNDFQKGDIAEGYSVSREKKESFPLTVTSAQKNPTAFYLCASSHPGQGAVSTEAFFGQGTRLTVV.

This sequence joins TRBV27 and TRBJ2-3; 11 positions match TRBD2. This CDR3 comprises 19 residues. The ends lost 4 bases at V and 0 bases at J; junction bases unmatched: 12. CDR1 MNHEY and CDR2 SMNVEV come from the germline V gene (reference sequence). CDR3 protein: CASSSPRLAGKASTDTQYF. CDR3 DNA sequence: TGTGCCAGCAGTTCACCCCGACTAGCGGGAAAAGCTAGCACAGATACGCAGTATTTT.

The chain combines TRBV6-5 with TRBJ2-1; 11 bases fit TRBD2. The J segment lost 7 bases and the V segment lost 5 bases, leaving 7 bases of the junction unmatched. CDR1 MNHEY and CDR2 SVGAGI come from the germline V gene. This CDR3 region has 15 residues. The CDR3 coding sequence is TGTGCCAGCAGTATAAGTAGCGGGAGGGGAAATGAGCAGTTCTTC. Protein sequence: CASSISSGRGNEQFF.

V gene TRBV28 combines with J gene TRBJ1-2; D perhaps matches TRBD1 (5 bases). V lost 5 bases and J 3 bases, leaving 13 bases between the germline ends. The CDR3 is 14 amino acids. Germline V gene data show CDR1 as MDHEN and CDR2 as SYDVKM. The DNA of the CDR3 is TGTGCCAGCAGTCATACAGTGGGGGACTATGGCTACACCTTC. Translation: CASSHTVGDYGYTF.

The chain recombines TRBV7-3 with TRBJ2-3; D uncertain. Trimming left V 5 bases short and J 6 bases short, with 24 bases between. In germline, CDR1 is SGHTA, CDR2 FQGTGA. The length of the CDR3 is 17 residues. CDR3 residues: CASSVNPGHTPIDTQYF. The CDR3 DNA sequence: TGTGCCAGCAGCGTAAACCCTGGTCACACCCCCATCGATACGCAGTATTTT.

This chain uses TRBV1 with TRBJ2-7; the table assigns TRBD1, which was not confirmed against the DNA. TRBV1 is termed a pseudogene. CDR3 length: 16 amino acids. The CDR3 spells CTSSPEAGSGDYEQYF. The DNA for the CDR3 is TGCACCAGCAGCCCGGAGGCAGGGTCAGGGGACTACGAGCAGTACTTC.

This chain joins TRBV29-1 and TRBJ2-7, with TRBD1 matching 7 bases. Germline V gives CDR1 SQVTM, CDR2 ANQGSEA. This CDR3 has 12 residues. The junction had 9 bases not matched to a gene; V was cut back by 7 bases and J by 6 bases. Here the CDR3 DNA reads TGCAGCGCCCTCCAGGGGGTCGTCGAGCAGTACTTC. Its protein is CSALQGVVEQYF.